This entry concerns a single T cell receptor (beta chain). Method: immunoSEQ multiplex PCR; TCRdb's copy keeps in-frame clones and lacks some. The repertoire has about 330,000 clones, 70% to 90% of them found once; the top ten carry under 4.5%. This CDR3 is built from 16 residues. Germline CDR1 and CDR2: SGHVS and FQNEAQ. Trimming pared 2 bases from V and 7 bases from J, leaving 17 bases between. The data are from a study of blood T cell repertoires in COVID-19. This sequence joins TRBV7-8 and TRBJ1-4; a possible D gene is TRBD1 (6 bases). This TCR was recovered from a woman aged 45-65 years with active or convalescent COVID-19. Sequenced: peripheral blood. The CDR3 here is CASSLMQGRGSEKLFF. The CDR3 DNA reads TGTGCCAGCAGCTTAATGCAGGGGAGAGGGAGTGAAAAACTGTTTTTT.